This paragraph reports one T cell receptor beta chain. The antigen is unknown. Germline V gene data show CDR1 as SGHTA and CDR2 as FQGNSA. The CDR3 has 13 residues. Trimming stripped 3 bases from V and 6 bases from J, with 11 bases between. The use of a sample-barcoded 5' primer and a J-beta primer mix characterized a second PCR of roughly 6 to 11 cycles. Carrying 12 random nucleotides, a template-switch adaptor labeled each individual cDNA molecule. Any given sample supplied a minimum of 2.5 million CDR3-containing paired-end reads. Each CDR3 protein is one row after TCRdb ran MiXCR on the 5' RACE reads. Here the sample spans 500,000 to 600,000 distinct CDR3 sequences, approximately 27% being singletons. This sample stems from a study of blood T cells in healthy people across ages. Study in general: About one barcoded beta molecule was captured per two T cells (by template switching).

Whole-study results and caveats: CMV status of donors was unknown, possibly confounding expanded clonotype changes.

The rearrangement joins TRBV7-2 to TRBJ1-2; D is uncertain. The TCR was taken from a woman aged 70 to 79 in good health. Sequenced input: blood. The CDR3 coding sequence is TGTGCCAGCAGCTTCAAGGGTTCGAATGGCTACACCTTC. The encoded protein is CASSFKGSNGYTF.